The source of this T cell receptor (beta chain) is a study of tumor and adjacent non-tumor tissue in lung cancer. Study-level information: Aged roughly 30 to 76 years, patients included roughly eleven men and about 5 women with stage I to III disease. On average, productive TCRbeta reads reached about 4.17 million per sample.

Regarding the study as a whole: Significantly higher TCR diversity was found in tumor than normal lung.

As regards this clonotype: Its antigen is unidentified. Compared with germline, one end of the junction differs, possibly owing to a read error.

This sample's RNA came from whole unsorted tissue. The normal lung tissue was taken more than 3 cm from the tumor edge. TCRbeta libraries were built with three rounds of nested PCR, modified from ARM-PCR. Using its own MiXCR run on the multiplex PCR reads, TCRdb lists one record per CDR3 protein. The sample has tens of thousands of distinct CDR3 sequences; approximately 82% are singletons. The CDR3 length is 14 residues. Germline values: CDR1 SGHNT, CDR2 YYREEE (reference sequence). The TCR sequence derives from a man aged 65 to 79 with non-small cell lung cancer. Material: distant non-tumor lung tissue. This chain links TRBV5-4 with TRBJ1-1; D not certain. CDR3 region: CARSFGKVRTEAFF. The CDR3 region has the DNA TGTGCCAGAAGCTTCGGCAAGGTAAGGACTGAAGCTTTCTTT.